This T cell receptor (beta chain) was identified during a study of T-cell reconstitution after alpha-beta-depleted transplantation in children. Whole-study results and caveats: The origin of high day-60 TCRbeta diversity in some patients lay in surviving recipient T cells and thymic progenitors. Reportedly, only several hundred clones from non-depleted graft cells drove alpha-beta T-cell counts at about two months. At the one-year point after transplant, T-cell counts and TCRbeta diversity were found to come mostly from T cells that had been newly produced.

Unique molecular identifiers were used in preparing the TCRbeta library. TCRdb processed the PCR reads anew with MiXCR; each CDR3 protein has one entry. This table has about 240,000 distinct CDR3 sequences, about 23% appearing once. About this clonotype: Its antigen remains unidentified.

Germline loops: CDR1 SNHLY, CDR2 FYNNEI. The J segment lost 4 bases and the V segment lost 7 bases, leaving 13 bases of the junction unmatched. The CDR3 spans 15 residues. The sequence was collected from a girl aged 2-15 years with Fanconi anemia, due to receive a stem cell transplant. Sequenced material: PBMCs, taken before TCRalphabeta/CD19-depleted stem cell transplant. The chain couples TRBV2 to TRBJ2-7; TRBD1 aligns across 7 bases. CDR3 DNA sequence: TGTGCCAGCACCCTACAGGGGACACTCCCATACGAGCAGTACTTC. It is translated as CASTLQGTLPYEQYF.